These 20 T cell receptor beta chains were all obtained from the same sample, sequenced in a study of OX40 agonist ivuxolimab in advanced cancers. Profiling relied on immunoSEQ multiplex PCR, and the TCRdb table lists in-frame clones only, not all of them. The table records approximately 64,000 clones, about 88% of them present only once. The source material was CD4+ or CD8+ T cells sorted from blood, sampled in a trial of the OX40 agonist ivuxolimab. The source is an adult with an advanced solid tumor such as melanoma, head and neck, liver or kidney cancer.

This chain uses TRBV6-6 with TRBJ2-7; 9 bases fit TRBD1. V shed 1 base and J 3 bases; nucleotides not matched to a gene: 1. The germline V gene has CDR1 MNHNY and CDR2 SVGAGI (reference sequence). This CDR3 region has 14 residues. The CDR3 sequence is CASSYLGQGYEQYF. CDR3 nucleotides: TGTGCCAGCAGTTACTTGGGACAGGGCTACGAGCAGTACTTC.

The chain employs TRBV2 and TRBJ2-1; D is unresolved. The CDR3 runs 12 residues. The germline V gene encodes CDR1 SNHLY and CDR2 FYNNEI. Trimming removed 6 bases at V and 15 bases at J, with 18 bases between. CDR3 loop: CASSVGPSWGFF. As DNA, the CDR3 is TGTGCCAGCAGCGTCGGGCCCTCCTGGGGGTTCTTC. The full variable domain, completed using reference TRBV2 and TRBJ2-1, is EPEVTQTPSHQVTQMGQEVILRCVPISNHLYFYWYRQILGQKVEFLVSFYNNEISEKSEIFDDQFSVERPDGSNFTLKIRSTKLEDSAMYFCASSVGPSWGFFGPGTRLTVL.

In nucleotides, the CDR3 is TGTGCCAGCAGCTTAGGGCCAGGGGGGGCCTCTGATACGCAGTATTTT. Translation: CASSLGPGGASDTQYF. The chain combines TRBV11-2 with TRBJ2-3; D may match TRBD1 or TRBD2 (7 bases each). Trimming took 1 base from V and 6 from J, leaving 17 bases between them. The CDR3 consists of 16 residues. Germline values: CDR1 SGHAT, CDR2 FQNNGV.

V gene TRBV5-1 combines with J gene TRBJ1-1; D perhaps matches TRBD1 (5 bases). Trimming removed 4 bases from V and 10 bases from J, with 20 bases in between. The CDR3 length is 14 residues. Per germline, CDR1 SGHRS and CDR2 YFSETQ. CDR3 bases: TGCGCCAGCAGCGGGGACGCACGAACGGGAGGAGCTTTCTTT. Encoded protein: CASSGDARTGGAFF.

The chain carries TRBV5-1 and TRBJ1-3, with 9 nucleotides matching TRBD1. V dropped 3 bases and J dropped 2; count of bases not matched to a gene: 3. Germline assignment: CDR1 SGHRS and CDR2 YFSETQ. The CDR3 consists of 15 residues. CDR3 protein: CASSSGTGTGNTIYF. The CDR3 nucleotides are TGCGCCAGCAGCTCCGGGACAGGGACTGGAAACACCATATATTTT. Supplemented by reference TRBV5-1 and TRBJ1-3, the full variable domain reads KAGVTQTPRYLIKTRGQQVTLSCSPISGHRSVSWYQQTPGQGLQFLFEYFSETQRNKGNFPGRFSGRQFSNSRSEMNVSTLELGDSALYLCASSSGTGTGNTIYFGEGSWLTVV.

The genes are TRBV5-4 and TRBJ2-7; unclear D gene. Germline-derived CDR1 and CDR2 are SGHNT and YYREEE (reference sequence). V was shortened by 4 bases and J by 2 bases, with 13 bases between the two germline ends. The CDR3 has 14 residues. CDR3 nucleotide sequence: TGTGCCAGCAGCCCCTCGACAAGCCCCTACGAGCAGTACTTC. Amino acid sequence: CASSPSTSPYEQYF.

The V gene is TRBV4-2, the J gene TRBJ2-2; TRBD2 might be the D (5 bases). CDR1 LGHNA and CDR2 YNFKEQ come from the germline V gene. V was clipped by 4 bases and J by 3 bases, with 9 bases between them. There are 14 residues in the CDR3. The CDR3 protein is CASSRGSDTGELFF. In DNA form, the CDR3 reads TGTGCCAGCAGCCGAGGGTCGGACACCGGGGAGCTGTTTTTT.

The chain is built from TRBV11-2 and TRBJ1-1, with D tentatively TRBD1 (5 bases). The CDR3 contains 12 residues. The germline V and J ends were trimmed by 5 bases and 8 bases, with 12 bases remaining between them. Germline V gives CDR1 SGHAT, CDR2 FQNNGV. DNA for the CDR3: TGTGCCAGCAGCCTCCGGGGACCCGAAGCTTTCTTT. This gives the protein CASSLRGPEAFF.

This chain joins TRBV6-1 and TRBJ2-7, with a weak D call TRBD1 (5 bases). There are 14 residues in the CDR3. V was trimmed by 1 base and J by 4 bases, leaving 11 bases between them. Germline V CDR1 and CDR2: MNHNS, SASEGT. CDR3 loop: CASSEEDKAYEQYF. The CDR3 DNA sequence: TGTGCCAGCAGTGAAGAGGACAAAGCATACGAGCAGTACTTC.

The chain joins TRBV18 to TRBJ2-3; D could derive from TRBD1 or TRBD2 (5 bases each). CDR1 KGHSH and CDR2 LQKENI come from the germline V gene. The CDR3 runs 15 residues. V lost 3 bases and J lost 7, with 17 bases in between. CDR3 protein: CASSPSRDGPNTQYF. The DNA for the CDR3 is TGTGCCAGCTCACCGTCCCGGGACGGTCCGAATACGCAGTATTTT.

The chain couples TRBV7-3 to TRBJ1-1; D might be TRBD1 (5 bases). CDR1 and CDR2 (germline): SGHTA, FQGTGA. Trimming stripped 3 bases from V and 4 bases from J, with 12 bases between. The length of the CDR3 is 14 residues. CDR3 loop: CASSLEAGTTEAFF. The CDR3 region has the DNA TGTGCCAGCAGCTTGGAGGCAGGGACCACTGAAGCTTTCTTT.

This CDR3 reads CASSDGAAEHTGELFF. The CDR3 nucleotides are TGCGCCAGCAGCGATGGAGCGGCGGAGCACACCGGGGAGCTGTTTTTT. The chain carries TRBV5-1 and TRBJ2-2, with D perhaps TRBD2 (5 bases). The CDR3 totals 16 residues. Germline lookup yields CDR1 SGHRS and CDR2 YFSETQ. V was pared by 4 bases and J by 3 bases, with 16 bases between.

The chain couples TRBV11-2 to TRBJ2-5; D tentatively reads TRBD1 or TRBD2 (6 bases each). This CDR3 is built from 16 residues. With 0 bases removed from V and 3 bases from J, the gap between germline ends came to 14 bases. Germline V CDR1 and CDR2: SGHAT, FQNNGV. CDR3 residues: CASSLEGGLLEETQYF. CDR3 coding DNA: TGTGCCAGCAGCTTAGAGGGGGGCCTCTTGGAAGAGACCCAGTACTTC. Combining the CDR3 with reference TRBV11-2 and TRBJ2-5 gives the whole variable domain EAGVAQSPRYKIIEKRQSVAFWCNPISGHATLYWYQQILGQGPKLLIQFQNNGVVDDSQLPKDRFSAERLKGVDSTLKIQPAKLEDSAVYLCASSLEGGLLEETQYFGPGTRLLVL.

This chain connects TRBV5-4 to TRBJ2-5, with D possibly called TRBD1 or TRBD2 (5 bases each). CDR1 is SGHNT and CDR2 is YYREEE in the germline V gene (reference sequence). Trimming left V 4 bases short and J 5 bases short, with 15 bases between. The CDR3 runs 14 residues. CDR3: CASSQSGTQETQYF. As DNA, the CDR3 is TGTGCCAGCAGCCAGTCCGGGACGCAGGAGACCCAGTACTTC.

The chain has TRBV9 and TRBJ1-2; perhaps TRBD1 as D (6 bases). CDR1 is SGDLS and CDR2 is YYNGEE in the germline V gene. Between the trimmed V and J ends, which lost 0 bases and 4 bases, there was a span of 13 bases. The CDR3 totals 15 residues. CDR3 bases: TGTGCCAGCAGCGTAGAGGAGAGGACAGTCTATGGCTACACCTTC. Protein: CASSVEERTVYGYTF.

The V and J genes are TRBV2 and TRBJ2-4; 8 bases are a match to TRBD1. Germline assignment: CDR1 SNHLY and CDR2 FYNNEI. This CDR3 has 15 amino acids. Trimming at V came to 1 base and at J to 8 bases, leaving 7 bases not matched to a gene. The CDR3 coding sequence is TGTGCCAGCAGTGAAGTGACAGGGGAGCTAGACATTCAGTACTTC. It codes for CASSEVTGELDIQYF.

The CDR3 DNA sequence: TGCAGCGTTGGAGGAAGGGGGGGTACAGATACGCAGTATTTT. This encodes CSVGGRGGTDTQYF. The chain uses TRBV29-1 and TRBJ2-3, with D tentatively TRBD2 (7 bases). CDR1 is SQVTM and CDR2 is ANQGSEA in the germline V gene. This CDR3 region has 14 residues. V shed 4 bases and J shed 3 bases, with 14 bases lying between them.

The chain carries TRBV30 and TRBJ2-5; TRBD1 agrees at 7 bases. Looked up from germline, CDR1 is GTSNPN and CDR2 is SVGIG (reference sequence). This CDR3 contains 13 residues. The ends lost 2 bases at V and 3 bases at J; junction bases unmatched: 3. The CDR3 loop is CAWSLGQKETQYF. Here the CDR3 DNA reads TGTGCCTGGAGTTTGGGACAGAAAGAGACCCAGTACTTC.

The V and J genes are TRBV4-2 and TRBJ2-7; maybe TRBD1 (6 bases). Germline V gene sequence: CDR1 LGHNA, CDR2 YNFKEQ. The V and J ends lost 5 bases and 6 bases respectively, with 14 bases between them. This CDR3 spans 13 amino acids. The CDR3 coding sequence is TGTGCCAGCAGCTCGTTTGAAGGGGGCGAGCAGTACTTC. Amino acids: CASSSFEGGEQYF.

The chain employs TRBV27 and TRBJ1-5, with 9 bases fitting TRBD1. V lost 8 bases to trimming and J lost 7 bases; unmatched junction nucleotides: 9. CDR1 is MNHEY and CDR2 is SMNVEV in the germline V gene (reference sequence). There are 14 residues in the CDR3. As DNA, the CDR3 is TGTGCCAGCGGACGGGACAGGGCAGCGCAGCCCCAGCATTTT. Translated, it gives CASGRDRAAQPQHF.